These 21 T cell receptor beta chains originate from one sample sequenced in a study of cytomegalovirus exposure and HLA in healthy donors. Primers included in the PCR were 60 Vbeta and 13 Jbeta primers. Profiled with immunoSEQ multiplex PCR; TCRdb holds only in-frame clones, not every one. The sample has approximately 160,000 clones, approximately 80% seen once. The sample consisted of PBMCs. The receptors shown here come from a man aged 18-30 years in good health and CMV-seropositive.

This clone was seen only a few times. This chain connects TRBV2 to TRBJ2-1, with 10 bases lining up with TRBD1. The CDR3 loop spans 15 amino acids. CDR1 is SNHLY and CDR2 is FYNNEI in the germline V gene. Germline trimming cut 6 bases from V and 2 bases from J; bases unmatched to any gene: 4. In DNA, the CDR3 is TGTGCCAGCAGATCCGGGACAGGGGCCTACAATGAGCAGTTCTTC. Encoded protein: CASRSGTGAYNEQFF.

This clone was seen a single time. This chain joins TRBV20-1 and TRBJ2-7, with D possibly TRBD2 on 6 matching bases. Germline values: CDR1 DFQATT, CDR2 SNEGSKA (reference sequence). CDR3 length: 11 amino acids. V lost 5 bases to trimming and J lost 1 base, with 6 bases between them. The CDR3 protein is CSAGGSYEQYF. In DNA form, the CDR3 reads TGCAGTGCTGGGGGGTCCTACGAGCAGTACTTC.

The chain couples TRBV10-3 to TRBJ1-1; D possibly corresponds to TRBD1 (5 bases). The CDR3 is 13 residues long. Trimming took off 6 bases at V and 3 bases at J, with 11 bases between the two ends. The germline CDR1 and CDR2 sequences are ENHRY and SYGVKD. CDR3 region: CAIRDISHTEAFF. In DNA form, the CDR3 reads TGTGCCATCAGGGACATCAGTCACACTGAAGCTTTCTTT.

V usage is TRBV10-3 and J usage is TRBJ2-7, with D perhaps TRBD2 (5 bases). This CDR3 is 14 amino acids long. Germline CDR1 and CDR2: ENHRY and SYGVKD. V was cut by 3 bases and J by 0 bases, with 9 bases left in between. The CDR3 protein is CAISEAVSSYEQYF. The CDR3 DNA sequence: TGTGCCATCAGTGAAGCGGTTTCCTCCTACGAGCAGTACTTC.

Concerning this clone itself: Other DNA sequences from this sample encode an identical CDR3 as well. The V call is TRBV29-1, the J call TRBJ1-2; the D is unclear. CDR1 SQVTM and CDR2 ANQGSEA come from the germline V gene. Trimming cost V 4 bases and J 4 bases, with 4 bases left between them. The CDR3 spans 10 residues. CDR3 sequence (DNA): TGCAGCGTTGGCAGCTATGGCTACACCTTC. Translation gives CSVGSYGYTF.

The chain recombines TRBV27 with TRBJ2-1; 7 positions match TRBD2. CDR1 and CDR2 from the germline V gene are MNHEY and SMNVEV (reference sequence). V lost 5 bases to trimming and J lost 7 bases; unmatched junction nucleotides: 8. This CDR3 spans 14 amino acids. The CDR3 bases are TGTGCCAGCAGTATCCGACGGGGAGGGAATGAGCAGTTCTTC. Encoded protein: CASSIRRGGNEQFF.

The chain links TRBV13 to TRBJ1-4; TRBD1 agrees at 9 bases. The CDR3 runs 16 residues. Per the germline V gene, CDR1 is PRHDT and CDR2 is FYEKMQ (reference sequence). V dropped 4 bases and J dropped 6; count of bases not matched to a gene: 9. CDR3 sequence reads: CASSSTRTGEYEKLFF. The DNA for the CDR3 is TGTGCCAGCAGCTCGACAAGGACAGGGGAGTATGAAAAACTGTTTTTT.

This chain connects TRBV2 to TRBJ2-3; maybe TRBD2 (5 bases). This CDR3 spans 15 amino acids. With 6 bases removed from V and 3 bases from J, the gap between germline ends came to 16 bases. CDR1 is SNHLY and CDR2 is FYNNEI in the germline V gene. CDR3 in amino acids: CASSETSSATDTQYF. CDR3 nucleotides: TGTGCCAGCAGCGAAACTAGTTCCGCGACAGATACGCAGTATTTT.

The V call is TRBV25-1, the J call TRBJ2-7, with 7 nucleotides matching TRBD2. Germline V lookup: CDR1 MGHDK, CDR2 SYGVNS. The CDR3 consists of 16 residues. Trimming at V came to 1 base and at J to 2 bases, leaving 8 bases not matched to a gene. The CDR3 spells CASSELGGESPYEQYF. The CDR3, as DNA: TGTGCCAGCAGTGAATTGGGGGGGGAATCCCCCTACGAGCAGTACTTC.

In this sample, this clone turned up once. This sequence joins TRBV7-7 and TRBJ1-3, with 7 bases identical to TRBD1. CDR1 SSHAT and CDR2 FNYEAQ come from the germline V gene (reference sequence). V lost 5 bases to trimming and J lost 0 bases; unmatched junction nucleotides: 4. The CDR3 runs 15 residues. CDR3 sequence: CASSAGTASGNTIYF. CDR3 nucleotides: TGTGCCAGCAGCGCCGGGACAGCCTCTGGAAACACCATATATTTT.

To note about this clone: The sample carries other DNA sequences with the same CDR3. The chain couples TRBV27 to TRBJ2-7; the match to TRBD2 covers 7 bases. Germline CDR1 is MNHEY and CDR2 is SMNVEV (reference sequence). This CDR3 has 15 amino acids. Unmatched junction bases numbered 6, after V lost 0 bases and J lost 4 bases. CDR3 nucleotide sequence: TGTGCCAGCAGTTTATCTGGCGGGGGTTCTTACGAGCAGTACTTC. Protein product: CASSLSGGGSYEQYF.

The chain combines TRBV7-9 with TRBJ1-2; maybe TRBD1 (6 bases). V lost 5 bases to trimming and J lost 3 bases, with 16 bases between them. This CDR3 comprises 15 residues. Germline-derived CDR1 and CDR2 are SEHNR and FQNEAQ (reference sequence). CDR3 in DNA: TGTGCCAGCAGCCCCTCGGGAGGGGGTTACTATGGCTACACCTTC. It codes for CASSPSGGGYYGYTF.

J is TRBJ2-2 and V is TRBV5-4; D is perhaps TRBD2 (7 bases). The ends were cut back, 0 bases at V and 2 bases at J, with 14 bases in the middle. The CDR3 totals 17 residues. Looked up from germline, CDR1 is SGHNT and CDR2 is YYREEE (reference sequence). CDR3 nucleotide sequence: TGTGCCAGCAGCTTGGGTAGTGGGGGGGCCAACACCGGGGAGCTGTTTTTT. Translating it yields CASSLGSGGANTGELFF.

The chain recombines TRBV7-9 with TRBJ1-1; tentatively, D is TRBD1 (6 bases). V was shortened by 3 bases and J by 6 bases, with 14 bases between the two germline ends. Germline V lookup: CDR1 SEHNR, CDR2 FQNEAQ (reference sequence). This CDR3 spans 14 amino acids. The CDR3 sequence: CASSFGTTRPEAFF. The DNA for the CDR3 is TGTGCCAGCAGCTTCGGGACAACGAGACCTGAAGCTTTCTTT.

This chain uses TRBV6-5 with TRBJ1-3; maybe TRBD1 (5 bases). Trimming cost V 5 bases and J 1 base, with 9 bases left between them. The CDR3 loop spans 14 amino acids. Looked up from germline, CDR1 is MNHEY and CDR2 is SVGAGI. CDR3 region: CASSRGLSGNTIYF. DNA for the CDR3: TGTGCCAGCAGTAGGGGACTGTCTGGAAACACCATATATTTT.

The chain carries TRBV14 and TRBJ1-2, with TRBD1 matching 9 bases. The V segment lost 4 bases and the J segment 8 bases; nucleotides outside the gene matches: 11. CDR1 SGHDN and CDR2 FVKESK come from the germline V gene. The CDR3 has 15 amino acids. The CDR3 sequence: CASSLTGTGRLGYTF. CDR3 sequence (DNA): TGTGCCAGCAGCCTAACCGGGACAGGGAGATTGGGCTACACCTTC. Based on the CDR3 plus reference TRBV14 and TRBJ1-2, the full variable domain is EAGVTQFPSHSVIEKGQTVTLRCDPISGHDNLYWYRRVMGKEIKFLLHFVKESKQDESGMPNNRFLAERTGGTYSTLKVQPAELEDSGVYFCASSLTGTGRLGYTFGSGTRLTVV.

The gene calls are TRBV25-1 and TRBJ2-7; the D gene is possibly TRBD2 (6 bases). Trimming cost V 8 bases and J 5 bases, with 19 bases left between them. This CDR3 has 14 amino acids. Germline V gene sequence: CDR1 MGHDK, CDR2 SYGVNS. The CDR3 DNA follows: TGTGCCAGCGGGGACTGGCGGGGAGGCGACGAGCAGTACTTC. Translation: CASGDWRGGDEQYF.

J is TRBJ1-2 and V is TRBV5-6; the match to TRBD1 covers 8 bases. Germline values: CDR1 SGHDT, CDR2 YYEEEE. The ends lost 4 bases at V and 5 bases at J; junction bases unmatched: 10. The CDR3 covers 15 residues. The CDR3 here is CASSLTGDRGYGYTF. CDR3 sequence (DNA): TGTGCCAGCAGCCTGACAGGGGATCGGGGTTATGGCTACACCTTC.

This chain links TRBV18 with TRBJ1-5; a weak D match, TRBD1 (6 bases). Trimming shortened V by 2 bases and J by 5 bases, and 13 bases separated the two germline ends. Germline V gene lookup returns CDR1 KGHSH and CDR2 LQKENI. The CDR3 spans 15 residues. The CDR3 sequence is CASSPNTGRYQPQHF. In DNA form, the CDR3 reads TGTGCCAGCTCACCAAACACAGGGCGGTATCAGCCCCAGCATTTT. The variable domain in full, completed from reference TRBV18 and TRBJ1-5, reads NAGVMQNPRHLVRRRGQEARLRCSPMKGHSHVYWYRQLPEEGLKFMVYLQKENIIDESGMPKERFSAEFPKEGPSILRIQQVVRGDSAAYFCASSPNTGRYQPQHFGDGTRLSIL.

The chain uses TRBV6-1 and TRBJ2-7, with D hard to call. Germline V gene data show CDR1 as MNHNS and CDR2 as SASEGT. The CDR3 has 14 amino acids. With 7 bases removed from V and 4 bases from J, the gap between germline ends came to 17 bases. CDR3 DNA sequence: TGTGCCAGCACCTTGCAGGCGCTGAAGTACGAGCAGTACTTC. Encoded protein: CASTLQALKYEQYF.

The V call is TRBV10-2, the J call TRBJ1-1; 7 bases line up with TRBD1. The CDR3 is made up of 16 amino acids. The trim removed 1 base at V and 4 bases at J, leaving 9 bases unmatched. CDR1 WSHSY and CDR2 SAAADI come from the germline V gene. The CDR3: CASSEYDVAGGTEAFF. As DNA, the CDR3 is TGCGCCAGCAGTGAGTACGATGTTGCAGGGGGCACTGAAGCTTTCTTT.